The 4 T cell receptor beta chains in this list originate from one sample, sequenced in a study of PD-1 blockade in mismatch repair-deficient tumors. TCRdb's table, derived via immunoSEQ multiplex PCR, lists solely in-frame clones and lacks some. The table has approximately 130,000 clones, around 87% seen once. The source was peripheral blood, collected 44 weeks after starting pembrolizumab. The receptor set was obtained from an adult with mismatch repair-deficient cancer.

The chain combines TRBV7-3 with TRBJ2-7, with 7 positions matching TRBD2. This CDR3 spans 15 amino acids. V gave up 0 bases and J gave up 5 bases; unmatched junction bases: 7. Per germline, CDR1 SGHTA and CDR2 FQGTGA. The DNA of the CDR3 is TGTGCCAGCAGCTTAACGGCGGGGGAACGGCACGAGCAGTACTTC. Protein: CASSLTAGERHEQYF.

With regard to this clone: The junction does not match germline at one end; this may be a read error. The chain combines TRBV27 with TRBJ2-6, with D perhaps TRBD1 (5 bases). The germline V gene encodes CDR1 MNHEY and CDR2 SMNVEV (reference sequence). This CDR3 spans 17 amino acids. The DNA of the CDR3 is TGTGCCAGCAACCCAACAGGTTCCCTCTCTCGGGCCAACGTCCTGACTTTC. Translated: CASNPTGSLSRANVLTF.

The chain couples TRBV5-1 to TRBJ2-5; no definite D call. From germline, CDR1 is SGHRS and CDR2 YFSETQ. This CDR3 has 17 amino acids. V lost 0 bases and J 3 bases, leaving 18 bases between the germline ends. DNA for the CDR3: TGCGCCAGCAGCTTGGCCGGTTTGACCTCAGGCGAAGAGACCCAGTACTTC. Its translation: CASSLAGLTSGEETQYF.

The CDR3 DNA reads as TGTGCCAGCAGTGAAGCCTCCTACGAGCAGTACTTC. Translating it yields CASSEASYEQYF. This chain connects TRBV6-1 to TRBJ2-7, with D unresolved. The germline gives CDR1 MNHNS, CDR2 SASEGT. Trimming removed 0 bases at V and 0 bases at J, with 0 bases between. This CDR3 comprises 12 residues.